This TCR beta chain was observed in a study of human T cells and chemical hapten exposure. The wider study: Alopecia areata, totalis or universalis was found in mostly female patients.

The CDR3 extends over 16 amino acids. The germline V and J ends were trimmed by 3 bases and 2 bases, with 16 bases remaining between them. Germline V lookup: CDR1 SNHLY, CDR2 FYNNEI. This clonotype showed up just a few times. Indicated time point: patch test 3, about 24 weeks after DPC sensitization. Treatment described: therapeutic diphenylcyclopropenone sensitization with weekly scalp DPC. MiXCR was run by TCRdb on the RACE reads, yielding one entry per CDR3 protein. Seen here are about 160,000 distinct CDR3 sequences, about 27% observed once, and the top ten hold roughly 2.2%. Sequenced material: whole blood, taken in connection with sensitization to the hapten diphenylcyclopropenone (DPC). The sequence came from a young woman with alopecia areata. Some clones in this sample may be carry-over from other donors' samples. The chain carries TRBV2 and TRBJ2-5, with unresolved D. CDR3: CASSESMVGVQETQYF. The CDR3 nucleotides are TGTGCCAGCAGTGAGTCCATGGTTGGGGTTCAAGAGACCCAGTACTTC.